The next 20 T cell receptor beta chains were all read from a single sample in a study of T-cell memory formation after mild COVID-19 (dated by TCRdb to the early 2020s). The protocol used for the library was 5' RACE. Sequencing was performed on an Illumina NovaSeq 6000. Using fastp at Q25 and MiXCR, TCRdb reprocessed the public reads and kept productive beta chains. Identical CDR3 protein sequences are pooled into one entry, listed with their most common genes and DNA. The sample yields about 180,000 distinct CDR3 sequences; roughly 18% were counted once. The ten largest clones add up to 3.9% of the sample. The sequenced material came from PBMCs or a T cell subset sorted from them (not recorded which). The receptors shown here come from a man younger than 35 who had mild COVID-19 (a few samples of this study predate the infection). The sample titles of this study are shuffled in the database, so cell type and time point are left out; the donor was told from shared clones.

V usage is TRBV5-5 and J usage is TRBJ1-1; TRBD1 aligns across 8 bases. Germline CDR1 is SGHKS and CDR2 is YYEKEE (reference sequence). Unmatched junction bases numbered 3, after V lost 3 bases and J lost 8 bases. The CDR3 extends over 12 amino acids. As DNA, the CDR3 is TGTGCCAGCAGCTGGACAGGGAGGGAAGCTTTCTTT. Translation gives CASSWTGREAFF. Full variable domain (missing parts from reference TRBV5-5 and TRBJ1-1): DAGVTQSPTHLIKTRGQQVTLRCSPISGHKSVSWYQQVLGQGPQFIFQYYEKEERGRGNFPDRFSARQFPNYSSELNVNALLLGDSALYLCASSWTGREAFFGQGTRLTVV.

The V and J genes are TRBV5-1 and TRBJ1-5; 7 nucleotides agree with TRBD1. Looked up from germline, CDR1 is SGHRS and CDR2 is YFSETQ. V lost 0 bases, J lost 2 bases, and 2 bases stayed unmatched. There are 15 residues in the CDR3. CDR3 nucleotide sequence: TGCGCCAGCAGCTTGGATACAGGGGGCAATCAGCCCCAGCATTTT. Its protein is CASSLDTGGNQPQHF. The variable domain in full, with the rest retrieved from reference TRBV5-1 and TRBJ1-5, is KAGVTQTPRYLIKTRGQQVTLSCSPISGHRSVSWYQQTPGQGLQFLFEYFSETQRNKGNFPGRFSGRQFSNSRSEMNVSTLELGDSALYLCASSLDTGGNQPQHFGDGTRLSIL.

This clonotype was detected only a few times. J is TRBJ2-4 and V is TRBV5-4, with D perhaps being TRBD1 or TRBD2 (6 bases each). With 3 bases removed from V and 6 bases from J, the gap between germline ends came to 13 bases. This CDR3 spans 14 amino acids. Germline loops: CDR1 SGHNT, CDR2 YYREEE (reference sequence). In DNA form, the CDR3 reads TGTGCCAGCAGCTCCCCAGGGGAGGCAAACATTCAGTACTTC. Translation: CASSSPGEANIQYF.

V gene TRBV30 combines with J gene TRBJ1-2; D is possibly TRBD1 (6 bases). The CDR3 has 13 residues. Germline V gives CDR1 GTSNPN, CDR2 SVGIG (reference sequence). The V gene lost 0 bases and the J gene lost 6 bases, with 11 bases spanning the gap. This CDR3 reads CAWSVRGANGYTF. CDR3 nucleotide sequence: TGTGCCTGGAGTGTAAGGGGGGCAAATGGCTACACCTTC.

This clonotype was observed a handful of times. CDR3 protein: CASSYSIGSQGSYGYTF. Written as DNA, the CDR3 is TGTGCCAGCAGTTACTCGATTGGGTCACAGGGGAGTTATGGCTACACCTTC. V is TRBV6-5 and J is TRBJ1-2, with 7 bases aligning to TRBD1. Per the germline V gene, CDR1 is MNHEY and CDR2 is SVGAGI. The CDR3 is 17 residues long. Trimming took 0 bases from V and 5 from J; bases not matched to a gene: 12.

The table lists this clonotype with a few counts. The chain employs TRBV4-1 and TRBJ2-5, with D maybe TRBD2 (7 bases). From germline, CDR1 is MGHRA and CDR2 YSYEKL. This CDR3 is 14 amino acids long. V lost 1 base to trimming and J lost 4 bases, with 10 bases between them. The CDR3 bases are TGCGCCAGCAGCCAAGGGGGGGGCAGAGAGACCCAGTACTTC. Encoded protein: CASSQGGGRETQYF.

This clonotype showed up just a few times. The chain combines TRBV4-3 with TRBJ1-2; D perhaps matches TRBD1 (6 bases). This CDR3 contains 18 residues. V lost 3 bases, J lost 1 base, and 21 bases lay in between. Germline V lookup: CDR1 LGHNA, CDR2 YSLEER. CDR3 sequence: CASSQTGLAGGRNYGYTF. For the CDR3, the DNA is TGCGCCAGCAGCCAGACAGGCCTGGCCGGGGGGCGTAACTATGGCTACACCTTC.

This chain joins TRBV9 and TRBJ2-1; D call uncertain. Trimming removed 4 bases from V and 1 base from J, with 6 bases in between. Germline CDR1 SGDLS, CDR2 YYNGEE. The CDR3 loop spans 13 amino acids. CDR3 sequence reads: CASSYQSYNEQFF. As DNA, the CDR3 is TGTGCCAGCAGCTACCAATCCTACAATGAGCAGTTCTTC.

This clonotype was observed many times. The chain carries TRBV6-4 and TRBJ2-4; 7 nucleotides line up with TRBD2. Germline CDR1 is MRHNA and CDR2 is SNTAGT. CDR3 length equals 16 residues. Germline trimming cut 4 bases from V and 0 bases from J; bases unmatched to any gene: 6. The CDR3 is CASSAEAGLAKNIQYF. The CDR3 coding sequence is TGTGCCAGCAGTGCTGAAGCGGGGTTAGCCAAAAACATTCAGTACTTC.

CDR3 sequence: CASRGQITDTQYF. CDR3 sequence (DNA): TGTGCCAGCAGGGGACAAATTACAGATACGCAGTATTTT. This chain joins TRBV5-6 and TRBJ2-3; weak D call: TRBD1 (6 bases). The CDR3 is made up of 13 amino acids. Between the trimmed V and J ends, which lost 5 bases and 3 bases, there was a span of 10 bases. Germline V CDR1 and CDR2: SGHDT, YYEEEE.

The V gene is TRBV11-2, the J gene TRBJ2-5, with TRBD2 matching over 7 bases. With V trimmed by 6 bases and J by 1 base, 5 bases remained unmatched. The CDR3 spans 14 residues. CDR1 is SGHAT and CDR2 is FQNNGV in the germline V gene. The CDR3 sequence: CASSPAGVQETQYF. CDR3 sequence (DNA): TGTGCCAGCAGTCCTGCGGGGGTCCAAGAGACCCAGTACTTC.

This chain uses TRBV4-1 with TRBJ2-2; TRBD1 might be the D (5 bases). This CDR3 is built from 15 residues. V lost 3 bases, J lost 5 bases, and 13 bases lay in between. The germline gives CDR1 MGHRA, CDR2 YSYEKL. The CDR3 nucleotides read TGCGCCAGCAGCCAGCCCTGGACATTAACCGGGGAGCTGTTTTTT. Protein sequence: CASSQPWTLTGELFF.

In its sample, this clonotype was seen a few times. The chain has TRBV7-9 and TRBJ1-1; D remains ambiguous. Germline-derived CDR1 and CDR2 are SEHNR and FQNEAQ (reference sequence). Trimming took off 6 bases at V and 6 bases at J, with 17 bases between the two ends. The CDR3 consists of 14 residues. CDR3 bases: TGTGCCAGCAGTTCACCCGGGAACCGGGCTGAAGCTTTCTTT. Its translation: CASSSPGNRAEAFF. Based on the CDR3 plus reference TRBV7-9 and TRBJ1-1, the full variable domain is DTGVSQNPRHKITKRGQNVTFRCDPISEHNRLYWYRQTLGQGPEFLTYFQNEAQLEKSRLLSDRFSAERPKGSFSTLEIQRTEQGDSAMYLCASSSPGNRAEAFFGQGTRLTVV.

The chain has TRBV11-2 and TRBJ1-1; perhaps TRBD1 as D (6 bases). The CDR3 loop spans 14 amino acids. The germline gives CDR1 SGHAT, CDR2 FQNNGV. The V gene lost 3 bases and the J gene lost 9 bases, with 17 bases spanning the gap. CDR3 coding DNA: TGTGCCAGCAGCTTCCAGGGGATAAGATTCAAAGCTTTCTTT. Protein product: CASSFQGIRFKAFF.

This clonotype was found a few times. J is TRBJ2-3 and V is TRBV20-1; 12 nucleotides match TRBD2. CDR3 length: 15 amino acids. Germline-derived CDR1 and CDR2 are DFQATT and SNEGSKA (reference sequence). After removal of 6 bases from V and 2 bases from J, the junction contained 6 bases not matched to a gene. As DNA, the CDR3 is TGCAGTGCGACCGGGACTAGCGGGCCCACAGATACGCAGTATTTT. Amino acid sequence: CSATGTSGPTDTQYF.

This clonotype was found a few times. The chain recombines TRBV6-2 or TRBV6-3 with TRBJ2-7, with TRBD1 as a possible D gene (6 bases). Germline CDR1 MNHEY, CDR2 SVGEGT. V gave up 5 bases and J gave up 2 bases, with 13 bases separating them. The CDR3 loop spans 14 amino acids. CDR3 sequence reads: CASSTRTVPYEQYF. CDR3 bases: TGTGCCAGCAGTACCAGGACAGTCCCCTACGAGCAGTACTTC.

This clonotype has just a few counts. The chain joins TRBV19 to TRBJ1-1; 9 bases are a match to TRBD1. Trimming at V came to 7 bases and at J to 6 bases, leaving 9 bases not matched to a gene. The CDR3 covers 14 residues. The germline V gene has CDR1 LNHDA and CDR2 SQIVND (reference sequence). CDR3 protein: CASTSTGGVPEAFF. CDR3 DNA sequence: TGTGCCAGTACCTCGACAGGGGGGGTCCCTGAAGCTTTCTTT. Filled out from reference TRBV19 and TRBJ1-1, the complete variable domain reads DGGITQSPKYLFRKEGQNVTLSCEQNLNHDAMYWYRQDPGQGLRLIYYSQIVNDFQKGDIAEGYSVSREKKESFPLTVTSAQKNPTAFYLCASTSTGGVPEAFFGQGTRLTVV.

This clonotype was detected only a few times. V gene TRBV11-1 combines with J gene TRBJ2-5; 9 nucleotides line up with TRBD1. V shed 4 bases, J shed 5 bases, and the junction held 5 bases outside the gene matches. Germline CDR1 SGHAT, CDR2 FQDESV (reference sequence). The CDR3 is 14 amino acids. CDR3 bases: TGTGCCAGCAGCTCGGACAGGGGTTCGGAGACCCAGTACTTC. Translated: CASSSDRGSETQYF.

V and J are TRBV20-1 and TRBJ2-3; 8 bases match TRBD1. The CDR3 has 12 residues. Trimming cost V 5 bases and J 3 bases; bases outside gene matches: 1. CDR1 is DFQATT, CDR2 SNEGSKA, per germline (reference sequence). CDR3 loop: CSAGDRTDTQYF. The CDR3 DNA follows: TGCAGTGCTGGGGACAGGACAGATACGCAGTATTTT.

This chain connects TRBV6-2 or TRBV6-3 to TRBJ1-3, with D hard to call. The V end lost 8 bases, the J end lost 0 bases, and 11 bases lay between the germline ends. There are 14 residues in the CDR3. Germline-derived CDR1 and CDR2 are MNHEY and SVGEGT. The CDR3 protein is CASARRSSGNTIYF. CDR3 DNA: TGTGCCAGCGCCCGACGGTCCTCTGGAAACACCATATATTTT.